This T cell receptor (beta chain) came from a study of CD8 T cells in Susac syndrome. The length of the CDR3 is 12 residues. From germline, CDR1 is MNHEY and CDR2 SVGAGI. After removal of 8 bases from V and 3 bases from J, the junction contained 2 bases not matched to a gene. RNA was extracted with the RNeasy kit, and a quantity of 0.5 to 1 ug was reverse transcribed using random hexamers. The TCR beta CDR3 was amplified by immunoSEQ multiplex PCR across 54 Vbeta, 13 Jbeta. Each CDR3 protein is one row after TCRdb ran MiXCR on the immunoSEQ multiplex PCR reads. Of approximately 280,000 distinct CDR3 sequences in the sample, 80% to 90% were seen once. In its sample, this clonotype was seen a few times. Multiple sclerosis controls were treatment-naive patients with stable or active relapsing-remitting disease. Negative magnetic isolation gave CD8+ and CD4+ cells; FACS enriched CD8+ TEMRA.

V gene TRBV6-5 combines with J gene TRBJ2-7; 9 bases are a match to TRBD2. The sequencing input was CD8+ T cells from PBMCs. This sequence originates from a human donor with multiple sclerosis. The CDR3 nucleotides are TGTGCCAGCGGTAGCGGGAGCTACGAGCAGTACTTC. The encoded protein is CASGSGSYEQYF.